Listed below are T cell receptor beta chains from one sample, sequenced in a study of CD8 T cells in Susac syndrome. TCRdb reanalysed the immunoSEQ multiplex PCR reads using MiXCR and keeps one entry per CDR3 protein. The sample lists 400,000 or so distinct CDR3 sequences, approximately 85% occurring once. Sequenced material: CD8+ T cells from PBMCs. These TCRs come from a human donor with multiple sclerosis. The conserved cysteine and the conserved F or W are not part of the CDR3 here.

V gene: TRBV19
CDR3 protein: ASSWWGRINQPQH

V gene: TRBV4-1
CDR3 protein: ASSQVESEQY

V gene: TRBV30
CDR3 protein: ASHLGGGLGREQF

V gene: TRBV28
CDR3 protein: ASSFGALSSYEQY

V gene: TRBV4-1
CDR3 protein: ASSQGGTNYYEQY

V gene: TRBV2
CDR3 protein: ASSLHIPGQSNTGELF

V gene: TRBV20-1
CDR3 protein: SARVNLPGRYNSPLH

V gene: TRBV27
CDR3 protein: ASSPGEGSNQPQH

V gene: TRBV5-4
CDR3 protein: ASSSSTGEQY

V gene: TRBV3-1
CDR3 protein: ASSPQGEILYGYT

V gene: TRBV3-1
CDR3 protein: ASSQDPPLEVRNTEAF

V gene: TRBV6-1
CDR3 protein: ASSASFNRETGNTIY

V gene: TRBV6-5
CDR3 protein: ASSYDWEPGVENEKLF

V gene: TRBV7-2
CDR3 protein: ASSPPSLVNEQF

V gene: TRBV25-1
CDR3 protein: ASSEDDRGSDEQY

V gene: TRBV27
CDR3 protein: ASTPGQGASYEQY

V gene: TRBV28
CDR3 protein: ASSFEARGGPDTQY

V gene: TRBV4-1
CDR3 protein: ASSQGTGGPGTEAF